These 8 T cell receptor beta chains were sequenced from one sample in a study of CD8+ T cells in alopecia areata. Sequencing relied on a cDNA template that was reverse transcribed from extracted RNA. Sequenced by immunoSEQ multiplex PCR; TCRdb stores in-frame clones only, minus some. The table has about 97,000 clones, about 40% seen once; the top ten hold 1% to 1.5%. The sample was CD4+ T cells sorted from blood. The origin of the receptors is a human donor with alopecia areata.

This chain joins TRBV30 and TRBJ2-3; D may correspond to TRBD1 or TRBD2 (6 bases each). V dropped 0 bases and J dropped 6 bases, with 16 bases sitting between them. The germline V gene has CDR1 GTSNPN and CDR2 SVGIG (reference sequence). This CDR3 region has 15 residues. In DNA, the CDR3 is TGTGCCTGGAGTGTACTGAGACAGGAGGGGGATACGCAGTATTTT. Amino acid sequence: CAWSVLRQEGDTQYF.

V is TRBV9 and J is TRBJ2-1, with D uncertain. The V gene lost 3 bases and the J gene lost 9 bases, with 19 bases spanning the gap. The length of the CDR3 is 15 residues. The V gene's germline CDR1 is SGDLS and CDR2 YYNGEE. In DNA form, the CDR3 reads TGTGCCAGCAGCGCCGACTCACTTCCCTTGACTGAGCAGTTCTTC. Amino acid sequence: CASSADSLPLTEQFF.

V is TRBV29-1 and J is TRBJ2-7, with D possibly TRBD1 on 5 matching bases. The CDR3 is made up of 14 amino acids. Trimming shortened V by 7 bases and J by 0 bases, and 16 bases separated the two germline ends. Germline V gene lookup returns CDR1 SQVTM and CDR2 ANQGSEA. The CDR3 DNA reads TGCAGCGCACAGTCACAGGCCGGCTCCTACGAGCAGTACTTC. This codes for CSAQSQAGSYEQYF.

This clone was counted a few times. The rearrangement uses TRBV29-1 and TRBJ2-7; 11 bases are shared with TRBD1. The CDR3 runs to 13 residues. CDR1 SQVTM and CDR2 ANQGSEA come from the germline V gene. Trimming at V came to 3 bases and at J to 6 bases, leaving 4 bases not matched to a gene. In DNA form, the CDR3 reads TGCAGCGTTGAGAGGACAGGGGGCGGCGAGCAGTACTTC. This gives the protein CSVERTGGGEQYF.

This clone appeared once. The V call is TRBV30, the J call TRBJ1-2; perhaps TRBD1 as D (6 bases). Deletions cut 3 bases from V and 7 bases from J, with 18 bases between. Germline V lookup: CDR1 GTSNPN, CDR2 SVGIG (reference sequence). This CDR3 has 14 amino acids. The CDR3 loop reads CAWRAGGARSGYTF. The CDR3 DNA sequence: TGTGCCTGGAGAGCCGGGGGGGCTCGAAGTGGCTACACCTTC.

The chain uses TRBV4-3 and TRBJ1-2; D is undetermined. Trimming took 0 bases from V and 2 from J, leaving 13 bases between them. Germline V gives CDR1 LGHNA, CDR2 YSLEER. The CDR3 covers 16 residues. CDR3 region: CASSQDQTLINYGYTF. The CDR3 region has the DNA TGCGCCAGCAGCCAAGACCAGACGCTGATCAACTATGGCTACACCTTC.

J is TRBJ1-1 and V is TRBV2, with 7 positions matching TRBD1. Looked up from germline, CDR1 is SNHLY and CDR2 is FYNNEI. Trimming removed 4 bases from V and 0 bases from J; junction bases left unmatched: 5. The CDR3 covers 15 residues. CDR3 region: CASSVRGLVNTEAFF. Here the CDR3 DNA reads TGTGCCAGCAGTGTAAGGGGGCTGGTGAACACTGAAGCTTTCTTT.

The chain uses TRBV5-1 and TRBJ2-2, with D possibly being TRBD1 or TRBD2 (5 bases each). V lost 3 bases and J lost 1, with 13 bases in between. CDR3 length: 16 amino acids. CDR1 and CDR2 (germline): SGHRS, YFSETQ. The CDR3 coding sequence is TGCGCCAGCAGCTCGGCCGGGACGGTGAACACCGGGGAGCTGTTTTTT. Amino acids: CASSSAGTVNTGELFF.